This is a list of T cell receptor beta chains from one sample in a study of blood T cells in healthy people across ages. TCRdb independently ran MiXCR on the 5' RACE reads; one entry per CDR3 protein. Of 450,000 to 700,000 distinct CDR3 sequences listed, 25% to 30% are singletons. Sequencing input: blood. These receptors all stem from a woman in her 70s in good health. Both conserved end residues are part of each CDR3. A D gene is named only where the DNA matches it firmly. Size tells how often a clone was seen (once, few, many) or the class of an expanded clone, and some rows leave it out.

j_call: TRBJ2-7; cdr3_length: 15; d_call: -; v_call: TRBV9; clone_size: few; cdr3_aa: CASSPDLGSSYEQYF; cdr3_nt: TGTGCCAGCAGCCCCGACCTTGGCAGCTCCTACGAGCAGTACTTC
j_call: TRBJ1-2; cdr3_length: 13; d_call: -; v_call: TRBV5-1; clone_size: -; cdr3_aa: CASSETGFYGYTF; cdr3_nt: TGCGCCAGCTCCGAGACAGGATTCTATGGCTACACCTTC
j_call: TRBJ2-1; cdr3_length: 13; d_call: TRBD2; v_call: TRBV20-1; clone_size: few; cdr3_aa: CSARGGGWSEQFF; cdr3_nt: TGCAGTGCTAGGGGCGGGGGGTGGTCTGAGCAGTTCTTC
j_call: TRBJ2-2; cdr3_length: 15; d_call: TRBD1; v_call: TRBV5-1; clone_size: -; cdr3_aa: CASSVSGTGSGELFF; cdr3_nt: TGCGCCAGCAGCGTTTCCGGGACAGGCTCCGGGGAGCTGTTTTTT
j_call: TRBJ1-4; cdr3_length: 13; d_call: -; v_call: TRBV5-1; clone_size: few; cdr3_aa: CASSKGTDEKLFF; cdr3_nt: TGCGCCAGCAGCAAAGGGACGGATGAAAAACTGTTTTTT
j_call: TRBJ1-2; cdr3_length: 16; d_call: TRBD1; v_call: TRBV29-1; clone_size: -; cdr3_aa: CSVEKTGGAANYGYTF; cdr3_nt: TGCAGCGTTGAGAAGACAGGGGGCGCGGCTAACTATGGCTACACCTTC
j_call: TRBJ1-1; cdr3_length: 12; d_call: -; v_call: TRBV9; clone_size: -; cdr3_aa: CASSVGKAAAFF; cdr3_nt: TGTGCCAGCAGCGTTGGGAAAGCCGCAGCTTTCTTT
j_call: TRBJ2-7; cdr3_length: 15; d_call: -; v_call: TRBV7-2; clone_size: few; cdr3_aa: CASSFDQGHSYGQYF; cdr3_nt: TGTGCCAGCAGCTTTGACCAGGGACACTCCTACGGGCAGTACTTC
j_call: TRBJ1-1; cdr3_length: 12; d_call: -; v_call: TRBV6-5; clone_size: -; cdr3_aa: CASSYSNTKAFF; cdr3_nt: TGTGCCAGCAGTTACTCGAATACTAAAGCTTTCTTT
j_call: TRBJ2-7; cdr3_length: 14; d_call: -; v_call: TRBV9; clone_size: few; cdr3_aa: CASSVGLPPYEQYF; cdr3_nt: TGTGCCAGCAGCGTAGGCCTTCCTCCCTACGAGCAGTACTTC